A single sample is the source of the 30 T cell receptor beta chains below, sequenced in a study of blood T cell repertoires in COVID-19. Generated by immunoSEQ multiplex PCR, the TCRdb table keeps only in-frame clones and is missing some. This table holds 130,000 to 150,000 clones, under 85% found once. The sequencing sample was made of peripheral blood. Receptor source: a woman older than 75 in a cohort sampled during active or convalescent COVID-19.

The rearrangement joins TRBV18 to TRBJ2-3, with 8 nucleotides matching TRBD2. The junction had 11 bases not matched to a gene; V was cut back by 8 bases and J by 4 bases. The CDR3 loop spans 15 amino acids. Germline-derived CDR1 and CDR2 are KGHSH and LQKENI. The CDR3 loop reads CASTILAAEADTQYF. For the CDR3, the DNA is TGTGCCAGCACCATACTAGCGGCAGAAGCAGATACGCAGTATTTT.

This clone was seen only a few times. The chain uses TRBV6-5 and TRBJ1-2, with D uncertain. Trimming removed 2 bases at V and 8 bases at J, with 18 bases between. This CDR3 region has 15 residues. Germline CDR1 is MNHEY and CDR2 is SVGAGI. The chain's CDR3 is CASSYALMEKRGYTF. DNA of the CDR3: TGTGCCAGCAGTTACGCGTTGATGGAGAAGAGGGGCTACACCTTC.

As DNA, the CDR3 is TGTGCCAGCAGCCAAGAGACAGAGATCAATCAGCCCCAGCATTTT. Its translation: CASSQETEINQPQHF. V is TRBV4-2 and J is TRBJ1-5; D perhaps matches TRBD1 (5 bases). V shed 0 bases and J shed 3 bases, with 9 bases lying between them. The CDR3 is 15 amino acids. Germline V gene sequence: CDR1 LGHNA, CDR2 YNFKEQ.

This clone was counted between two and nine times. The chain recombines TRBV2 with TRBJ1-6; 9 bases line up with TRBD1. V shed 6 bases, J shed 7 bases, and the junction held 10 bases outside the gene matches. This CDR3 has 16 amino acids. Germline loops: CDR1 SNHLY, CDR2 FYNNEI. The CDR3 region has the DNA TGTGCCAGCAGAGTACAGGGGGCAGGGGTGAATTCACCCCTCCACTTT. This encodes CASRVQGAGVNSPLHF.

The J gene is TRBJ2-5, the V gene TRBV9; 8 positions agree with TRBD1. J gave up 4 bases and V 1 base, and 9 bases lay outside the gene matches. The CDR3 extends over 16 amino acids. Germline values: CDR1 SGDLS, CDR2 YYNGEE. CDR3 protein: CASSVSDRGFRETQYF. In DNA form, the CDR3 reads TGTGCCAGCAGCGTATCCGACAGGGGTTTCCGAGAGACCCAGTACTTC.

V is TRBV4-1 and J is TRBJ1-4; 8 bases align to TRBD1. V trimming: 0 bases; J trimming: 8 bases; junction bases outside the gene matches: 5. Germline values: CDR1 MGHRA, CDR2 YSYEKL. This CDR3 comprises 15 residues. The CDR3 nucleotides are TGCGCCAGCAGCCAAGATCCCCAGGGGGCCGAAAAACTGTTTTTT. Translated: CASSQDPQGAEKLFF.

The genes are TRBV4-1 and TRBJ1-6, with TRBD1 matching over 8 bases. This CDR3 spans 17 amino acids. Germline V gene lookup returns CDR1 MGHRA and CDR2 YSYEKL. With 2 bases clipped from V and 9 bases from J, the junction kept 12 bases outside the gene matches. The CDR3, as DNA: TGCGCCAGCAGCCAACCCCAGGGGGGAACAGGGGGTTCACCCCTCCACTTT. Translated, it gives CASSQPQGGTGGSPLHF.

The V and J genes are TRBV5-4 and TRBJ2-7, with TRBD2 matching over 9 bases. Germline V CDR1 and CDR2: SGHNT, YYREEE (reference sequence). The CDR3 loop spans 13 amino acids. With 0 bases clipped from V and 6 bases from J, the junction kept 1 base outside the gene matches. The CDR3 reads CASSLGLAAEQYF. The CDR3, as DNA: TGTGCCAGCAGCTTGGGACTAGCGGCCGAGCAGTACTTC.

The CDR3 sequence is CASSQALGAAKNIQYF. The CDR3 DNA reads as TGCGCCAGCAGCCAAGCGTTGGGAGCAGCCAAAAACATTCAGTACTTC. The chain carries TRBV4-1 and TRBJ2-4; D possibly corresponds to TRBD2 (5 bases). With 1 base removed from V and 0 bases from J, the gap between germline ends came to 10 bases. The CDR3 length is 16 residues. Germline lookup yields CDR1 MGHRA and CDR2 YSYEKL.

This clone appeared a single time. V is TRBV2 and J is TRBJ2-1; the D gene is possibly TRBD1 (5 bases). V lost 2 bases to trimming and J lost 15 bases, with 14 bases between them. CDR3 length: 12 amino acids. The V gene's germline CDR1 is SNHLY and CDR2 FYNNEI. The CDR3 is CASSEPGLYRFF. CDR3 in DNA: TGTGCCAGCAGTGAACCAGGGTTATATCGGTTCTTC.

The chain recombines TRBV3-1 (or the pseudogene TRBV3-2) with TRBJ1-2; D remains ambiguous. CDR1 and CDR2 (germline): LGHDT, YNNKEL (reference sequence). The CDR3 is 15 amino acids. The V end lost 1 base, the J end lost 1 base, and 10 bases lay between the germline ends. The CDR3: CASSQASGLNYGYTF. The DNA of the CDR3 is TGTGCCAGCAGCCAAGCCAGCGGCCTTAACTATGGCTACACCTTC.

This CDR3 is CASKGAGLNQPQHF. DNA of the CDR3: TGTGCCAGCAAAGGGGCGGGATTAAATCAGCCCCAGCATTTT. The chain is built from TRBV6-5 and TRBJ1-5, with D possibly TRBD1 on 5 matching bases. CDR3 length: 14 residues. Trimming took off 7 bases at V and 4 bases at J, with 14 bases between the two ends. CDR1 is MNHEY and CDR2 is SVGAGI in the germline V gene.

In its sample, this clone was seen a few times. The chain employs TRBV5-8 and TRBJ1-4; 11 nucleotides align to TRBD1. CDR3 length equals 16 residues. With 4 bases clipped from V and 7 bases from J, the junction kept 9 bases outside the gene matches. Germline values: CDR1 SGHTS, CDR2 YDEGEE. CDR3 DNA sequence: TGTGCCAGCAGCCCCGGGACAGGGGGTCTCGGTGAAAAACTGTTTTTT. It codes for CASSPGTGGLGEKLFF.

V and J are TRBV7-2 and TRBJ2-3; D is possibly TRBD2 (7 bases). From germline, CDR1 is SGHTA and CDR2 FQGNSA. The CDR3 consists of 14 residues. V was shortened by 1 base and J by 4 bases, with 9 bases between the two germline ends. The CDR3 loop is CASSLGGGADTQYF. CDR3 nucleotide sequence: TGTGCCAGCAGCTTAGGCGGGGGCGCAGATACGCAGTATTTT.

CDR3 bases: TGTGCCAGCAGTTCCCCCCTGGCGGGGGGTTACAATGAGCAGTTCTTC. It translates to CASSSPLAGGYNEQFF. This rearrangement joins TRBV27 to TRBJ2-1; 8 bases are a match to TRBD2. The germline V gene has CDR1 MNHEY and CDR2 SMNVEV (reference sequence). Trimming removed 4 bases from V and 4 bases from J; junction bases left unmatched: 9. This CDR3 has 16 residues.

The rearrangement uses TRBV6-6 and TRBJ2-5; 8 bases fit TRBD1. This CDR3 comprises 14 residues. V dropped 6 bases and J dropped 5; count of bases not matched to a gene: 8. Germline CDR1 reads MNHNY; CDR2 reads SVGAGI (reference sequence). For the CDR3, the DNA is TGTGCCAGCAGGCGTACAGGGGGGAGGGAGACCCAGTACTTC. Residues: CASRRTGGRETQYF.

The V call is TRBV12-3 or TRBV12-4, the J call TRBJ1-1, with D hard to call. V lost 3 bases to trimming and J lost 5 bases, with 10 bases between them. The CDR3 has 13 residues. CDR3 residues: CASSFLAVTEAFF. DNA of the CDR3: TGTGCCAGCAGTTTCCTAGCCGTTACTGAAGCTTTCTTT.

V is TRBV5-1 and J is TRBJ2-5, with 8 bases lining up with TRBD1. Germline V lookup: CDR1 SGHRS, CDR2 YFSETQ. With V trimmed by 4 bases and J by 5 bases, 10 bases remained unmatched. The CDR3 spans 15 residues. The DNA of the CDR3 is TGCGCCAGCAGCCAGAGACAGGGGTTGAGGGAGACCCAGTACTTC. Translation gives CASSQRQGLRETQYF.

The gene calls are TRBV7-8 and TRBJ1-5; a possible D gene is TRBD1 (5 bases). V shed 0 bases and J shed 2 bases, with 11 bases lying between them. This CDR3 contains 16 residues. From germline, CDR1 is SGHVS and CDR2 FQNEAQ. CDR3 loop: CASSLAGGFGNQPQHF. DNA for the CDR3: TGTGCCAGCAGCTTAGCCGGGGGGTTTGGCAATCAGCCCCAGCATTTT.

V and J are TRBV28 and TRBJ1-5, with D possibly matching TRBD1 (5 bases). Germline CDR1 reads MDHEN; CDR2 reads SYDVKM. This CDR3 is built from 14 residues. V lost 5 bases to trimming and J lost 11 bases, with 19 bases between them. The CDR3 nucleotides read TGTGCCAGCAGTCCAATTATTTCGCGGGGGACCCAGCATTTT. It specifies CASSPIISRGTQHF.

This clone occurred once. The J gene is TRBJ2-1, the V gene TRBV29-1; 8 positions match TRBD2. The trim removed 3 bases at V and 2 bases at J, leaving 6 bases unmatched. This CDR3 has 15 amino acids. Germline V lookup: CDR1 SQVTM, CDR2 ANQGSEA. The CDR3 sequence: CSVDRRGATYNEQFF. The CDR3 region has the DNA TGCAGCGTTGACAGGCGGGGGGCTACCTACAATGAGCAGTTCTTC.

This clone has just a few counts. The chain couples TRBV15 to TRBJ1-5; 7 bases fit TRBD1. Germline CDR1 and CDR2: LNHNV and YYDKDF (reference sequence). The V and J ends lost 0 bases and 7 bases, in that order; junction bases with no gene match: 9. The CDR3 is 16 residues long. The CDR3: CATSRDLGGGRQPQHF. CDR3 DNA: TGTGCCACCAGCAGAGATTTAGGGGGCGGAAGGCAGCCCCAGCATTTT.

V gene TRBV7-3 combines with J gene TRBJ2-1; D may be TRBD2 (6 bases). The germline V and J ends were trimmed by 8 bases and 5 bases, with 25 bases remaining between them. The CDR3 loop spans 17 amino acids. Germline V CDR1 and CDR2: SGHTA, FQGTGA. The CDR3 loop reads CASSPAPRGLKDNEQFF. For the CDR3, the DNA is TGTGCCAGCTCGCCCGCTCCCCGGGGGTTAAAAGACAATGAGCAGTTCTTC.

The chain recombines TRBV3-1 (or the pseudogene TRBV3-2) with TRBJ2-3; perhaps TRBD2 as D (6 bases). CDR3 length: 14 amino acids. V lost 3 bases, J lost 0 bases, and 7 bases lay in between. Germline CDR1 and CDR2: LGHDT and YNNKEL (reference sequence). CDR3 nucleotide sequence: TGTGCCAGCAGCCATGGACTAAGCACAGATACGCAGTATTTT. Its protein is CASSHGLSTDTQYF.

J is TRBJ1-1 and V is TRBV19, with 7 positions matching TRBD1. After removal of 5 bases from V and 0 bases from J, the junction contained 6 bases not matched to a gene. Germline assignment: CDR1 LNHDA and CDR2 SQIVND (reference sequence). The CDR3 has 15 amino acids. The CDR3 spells CASSFDRAMNTEAFF. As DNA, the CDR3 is TGTGCCAGTAGTTTCGACAGGGCCATGAACACTGAAGCTTTCTTT.

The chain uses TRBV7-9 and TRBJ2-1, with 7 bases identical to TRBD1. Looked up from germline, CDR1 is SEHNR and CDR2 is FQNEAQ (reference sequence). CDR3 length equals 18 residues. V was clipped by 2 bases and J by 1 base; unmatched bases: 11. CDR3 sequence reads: CASSLWPPTGFSYNEQFF. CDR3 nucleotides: TGTGCCAGCAGCTTATGGCCTCCGACAGGGTTTTCCTACAATGAGCAGTTCTTC. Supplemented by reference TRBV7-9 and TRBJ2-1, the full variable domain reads DTGVSQNPRHKITKRGQNVTFRCDPISEHNRLYWYRQTLGQGPEFLTYFQNEAQLEKSRLLSDRFSAERPKGSFSTLEIQRTEQGDSAMYLCASSLWPPTGFSYNEQFFGPGTRLTVL.

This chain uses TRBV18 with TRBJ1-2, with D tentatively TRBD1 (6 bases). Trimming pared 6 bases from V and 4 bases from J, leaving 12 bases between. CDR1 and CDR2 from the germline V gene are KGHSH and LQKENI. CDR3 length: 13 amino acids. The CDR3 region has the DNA TGTGCCAGCTCCGGGGACACCTCCTATGGCTACACCTTC. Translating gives CASSGDTSYGYTF.

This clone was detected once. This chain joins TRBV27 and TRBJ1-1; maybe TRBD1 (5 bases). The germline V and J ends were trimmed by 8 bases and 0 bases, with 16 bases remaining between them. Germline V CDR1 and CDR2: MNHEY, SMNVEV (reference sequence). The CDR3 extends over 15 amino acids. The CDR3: CASRDSLIMNTEAFF. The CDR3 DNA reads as TGTGCCAGCCGCGACAGTCTCATCATGAACACTGAAGCTTTCTTT.

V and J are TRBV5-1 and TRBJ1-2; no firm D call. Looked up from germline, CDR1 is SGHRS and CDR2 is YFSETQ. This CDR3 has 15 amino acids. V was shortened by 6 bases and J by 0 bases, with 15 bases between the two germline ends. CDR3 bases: TGCGCCAGCACCCCGATCCCGGGAGCTAACTATGGCTACACCTTC. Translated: CASTPIPGANYGYTF.

The CDR3: CASSVGGASNQPQHF. The DNA for the CDR3 is TGTGCCAGCAGCGTAGGGGGCGCGAGCAATCAGCCCCAGCATTTT. This chain connects TRBV7-9 to TRBJ1-5; 7 positions agree with TRBD1. The V gene's germline CDR1 is SEHNR and CDR2 FQNEAQ (reference sequence). The V gene end was trimmed by 5 bases and the J gene end by 1 base; junction bases not matched to a gene: 5. This CDR3 comprises 15 residues. The complete variable domain, with remaining parts taken from reference TRBV7-9 and TRBJ1-5, reads DTGVSQNPRHKITKRGQNVTFRCDPISEHNRLYWYRQTLGQGPEFLTYFQNEAQLEKSRLLSDRFSAERPKGSFSTLEIQRTEQGDSAMYLCASSVGGASNQPQHFGDGTRLSIL.